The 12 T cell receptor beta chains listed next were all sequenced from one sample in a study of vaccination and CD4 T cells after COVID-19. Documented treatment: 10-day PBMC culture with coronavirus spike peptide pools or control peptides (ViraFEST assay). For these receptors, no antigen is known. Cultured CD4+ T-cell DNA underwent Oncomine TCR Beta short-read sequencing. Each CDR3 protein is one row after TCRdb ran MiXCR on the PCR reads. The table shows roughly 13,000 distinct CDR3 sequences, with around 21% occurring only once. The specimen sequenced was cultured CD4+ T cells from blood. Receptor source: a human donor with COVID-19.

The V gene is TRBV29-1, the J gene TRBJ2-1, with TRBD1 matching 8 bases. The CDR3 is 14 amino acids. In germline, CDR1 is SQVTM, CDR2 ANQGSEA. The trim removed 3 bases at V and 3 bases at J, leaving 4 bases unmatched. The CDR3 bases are TGCAGCGTTGACAGGGGGCAGATCTACAATGAGCAGTTCTTC. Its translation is CSVDRGQIYNEQFF.

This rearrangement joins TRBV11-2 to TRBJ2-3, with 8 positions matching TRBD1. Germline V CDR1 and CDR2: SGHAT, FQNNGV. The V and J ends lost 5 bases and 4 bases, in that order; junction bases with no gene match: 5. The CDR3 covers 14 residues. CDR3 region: CASSRDRGSDTQYF. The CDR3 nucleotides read TGTGCCAGCAGCCGCGACAGGGGCTCAGATACGCAGTATTTT.

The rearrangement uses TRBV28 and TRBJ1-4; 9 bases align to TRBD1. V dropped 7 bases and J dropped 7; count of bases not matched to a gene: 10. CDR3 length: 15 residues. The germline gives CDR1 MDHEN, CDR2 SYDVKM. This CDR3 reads CASTRDRDISEKLFF. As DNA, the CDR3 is TGTGCCAGCACCCGGGACAGGGACATAAGTGAAAAACTGTTTTTT.

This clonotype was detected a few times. CDR3 region: CASSQDLATGELFF. The CDR3 nucleotides read TGTGCCAGCAGCCAAGATTTGGCGACCGGGGAGCTGTTTTTT. The chain joins TRBV4-2 to TRBJ2-2; unclear D gene. The CDR3 totals 14 residues. CDR1 and CDR2 from the germline V gene are LGHNA and YNFKEQ. Trimming pared 0 bases from V and 5 bases from J, leaving 7 bases between.

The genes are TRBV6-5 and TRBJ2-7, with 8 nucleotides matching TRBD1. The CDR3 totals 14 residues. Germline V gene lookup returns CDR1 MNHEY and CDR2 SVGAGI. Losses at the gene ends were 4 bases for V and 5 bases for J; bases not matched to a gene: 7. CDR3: CASSSATGVHEQYF. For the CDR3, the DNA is TGTGCCAGCAGTTCCGCGACAGGGGTGCACGAGCAGTACTTC.

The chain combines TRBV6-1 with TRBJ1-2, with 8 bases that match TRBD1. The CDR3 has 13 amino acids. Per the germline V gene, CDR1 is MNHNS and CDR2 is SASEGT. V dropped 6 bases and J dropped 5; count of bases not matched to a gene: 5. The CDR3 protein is CASRDRDKYGYTF. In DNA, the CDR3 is TGTGCCAGCAGGGACAGGGATAAGTATGGCTACACCTTC.

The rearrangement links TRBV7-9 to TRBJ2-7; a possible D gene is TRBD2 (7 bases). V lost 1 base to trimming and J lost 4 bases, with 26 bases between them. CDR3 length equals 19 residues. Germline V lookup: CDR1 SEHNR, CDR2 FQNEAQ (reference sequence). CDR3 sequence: CASSLGTIMGASGKYEQYF. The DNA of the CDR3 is TGTGCCAGCAGCTTAGGAACCATAATGGGGGCTAGCGGTAAATACGAGCAGTACTTC. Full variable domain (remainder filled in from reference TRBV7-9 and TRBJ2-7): DTGVSQNPRHKITKRGQNVTFRCDPISEHNRLYWYRQTLGQGPEFLTYFQNEAQLEKSRLLSDRFSAERPKGSFSTLEIQRTEQGDSAMYLCASSLGTIMGASGKYEQYFGPGTRLTVT.

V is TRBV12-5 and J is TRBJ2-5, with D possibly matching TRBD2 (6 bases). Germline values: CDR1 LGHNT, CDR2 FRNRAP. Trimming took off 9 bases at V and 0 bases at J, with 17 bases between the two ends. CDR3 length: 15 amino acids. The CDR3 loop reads CARFPPRGYQETQYF. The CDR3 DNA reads TGTGCTAGGTTTCCTCCTCGGGGGTACCAAGAGACCCAGTACTTC. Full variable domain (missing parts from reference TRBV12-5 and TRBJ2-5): DARVTQTPRHKVTEMGQEVTMRCQPILGHNTVFWYRQTMMQGLELLAYFRNRAPLDDSGMPKDRFSAEMPDATLATLKIQPSEPRDSAVYFCARFPPRGYQETQYFGPGTRLLVL.

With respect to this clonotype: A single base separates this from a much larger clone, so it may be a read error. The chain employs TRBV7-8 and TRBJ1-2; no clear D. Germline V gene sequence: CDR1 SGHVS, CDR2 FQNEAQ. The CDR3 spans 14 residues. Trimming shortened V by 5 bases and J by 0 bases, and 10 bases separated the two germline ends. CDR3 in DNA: TGTGCCAGCAGCACGGACCGGACTAACTATGGCTACACCTTC. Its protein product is CASSTDRTNYGYTF.

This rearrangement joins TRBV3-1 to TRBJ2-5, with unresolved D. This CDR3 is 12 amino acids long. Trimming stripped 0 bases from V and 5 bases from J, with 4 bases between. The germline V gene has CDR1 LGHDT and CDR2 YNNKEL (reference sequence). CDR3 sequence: CASSQDWETQYF. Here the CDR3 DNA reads TGTGCCAGCAGCCAAGATTGGGAGACCCAGTACTTC.

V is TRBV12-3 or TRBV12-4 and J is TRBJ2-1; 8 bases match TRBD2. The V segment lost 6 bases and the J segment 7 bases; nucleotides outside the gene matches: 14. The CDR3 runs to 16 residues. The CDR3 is CASSPRAGGQGNEQFF. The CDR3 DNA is TGTGCCAGCAGCCCCCGGGCGGGGGGCCAGGGTAATGAGCAGTTCTTC.

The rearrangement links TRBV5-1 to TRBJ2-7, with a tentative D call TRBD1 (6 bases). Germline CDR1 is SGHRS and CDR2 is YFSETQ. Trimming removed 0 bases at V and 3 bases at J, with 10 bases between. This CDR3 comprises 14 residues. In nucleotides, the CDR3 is TGCGCCAGCAGCTTGGAATCGGACAGCTACGAGCAGTACTTC. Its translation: CASSLESDSYEQYF.